What follows describes a single T cell receptor (beta chain). The antigen is not known. The sample comes from a study of cytotoxic CD8 clonotypes in ibrutinib-treated CLL. Whole-study context: Specimens for response were gathered following a median approximately 12 months of therapy, spanning 6 to 36.

The method was immunoSEQ multiplex PCR; TCRdb's version includes in-frame clones alone and lacks a portion of them. This sample has over 250,000 clones, with about 72% found just once. Study conclusions and caveats: Public clonotypes showed up rarely, and on treatment they shrank or held steady. Timing of sampling differed between sustained-remission and progressing patients.

V lost 6 bases to trimming and J lost 6 bases; unmatched junction nucleotides: 9. This CDR3 is built from 15 residues. The germline CDR1 and CDR2 sequences are MNHEY and SVGAGI. The source was PBMCs, collected at disease progression, from a patient treated with ibrutinib. This TCR came from a human donor with chronic lymphocytic leukemia. V is TRBV6-5 and J is TRBJ1-4, with TRBD1 matching over 8 bases. CDR3 region: CASRTTTGGDEKLFF. The CDR3 DNA is TGTGCCAGCAGAACTACCACAGGGGGGGATGAAAAACTGTTTTTT.